The rows below give T cell receptor beta chains drawn from one sample of a study of cytomegalovirus exposure and HLA in healthy donors. Assay used: immunoSEQ multiplex PCR; TCRdb lists only in-frame clones, some missing. The sample lists fewer than 55,000 clones, around 72% occurring once. Input material: PBMCs. The receptors were gathered from a woman aged 45-65 years in good health and CMV-seropositive. Both conserved end residues are part of each CDR3. Fields, in order: V gene, clone size, D gene, CDR3 length, J gene, CDR3 DNA, CDR3 protein. A D gene is named only where the DNA matches it firmly. Rows give clone size only sometimes, using once, few, many, or a class for an expanded clone.

v_call: TRBV19
clone_size: few
d_call: TRBD2
cdr3_length: 15
j_call: TRBJ2-1
cdr3_nt: TGTGCCAGTAGACCGGGACTAGGGGTCTACAATGAGCAGTTCTTC
cdr3_aa: CASRPGLGVYNEQFF

v_call: TRBV7-9
clone_size: -
d_call: -
cdr3_length: 12
j_call: TRBJ1-2
cdr3_nt: TGTGCCAGCAGCTTCCCCGGGGTCGGCTACACCTTC
cdr3_aa: CASSFPGVGYTF

v_call: TRBV9
clone_size: -
d_call: TRBD2
cdr3_length: 16
j_call: TRBJ2-7
cdr3_nt: TGTGCCAGCAGCGTTGGTATGGGGACTAGAGTCCACGAGCAGTACTTC
cdr3_aa: CASSVGMGTRVHEQYF

v_call: TRBV27
clone_size: -
d_call: TRBD2
cdr3_length: 14
j_call: TRBJ2-7
cdr3_nt: TGTGCCAGCAGTTTAGGCGGGAGAAATCGCGAGCAGTACTTC
cdr3_aa: CASSLGGRNREQYF

v_call: TRBV14
clone_size: -
d_call: TRBD1
cdr3_length: 17
j_call: TRBJ1-2
cdr3_nt: TGTGCCAGCAGCCAAGAAAAATGGATACAGGGGGTCTATGGCTACACCTTC
cdr3_aa: CASSQEKWIQGVYGYTF

v_call: TRBV7-6
clone_size: -
d_call: -
cdr3_length: 11
j_call: TRBJ2-2
cdr3_nt: TGTGCCAGCAGTCCTGGACAGAGGCTGTTTTTT
cdr3_aa: CASSPGQRLFF

v_call: TRBV19
clone_size: once
d_call: -
cdr3_length: 12
j_call: TRBJ2-3
cdr3_nt: TGTGCCAGTAGTATGCCGCCTATGGCGCAGTATTTT
cdr3_aa: CASSMPPMAQYF

v_call: TRBV28
clone_size: -
d_call: -
cdr3_length: 14
j_call: TRBJ1-2
cdr3_nt: TGTGCCAGCAGTTTACCGACCCGGAGGAATGGCTACACCTTC
cdr3_aa: CASSLPTRRNGYTF

v_call: TRBV19
clone_size: -
d_call: -
cdr3_length: 12
j_call: TRBJ2-3
cdr3_nt: TGTGCCAGTAGTATAGAGAGAGATACGCAGTATTTT
cdr3_aa: CASSIERDTQYF

v_call: TRBV9
clone_size: -
d_call: -
cdr3_length: 16
j_call: TRBJ2-6
cdr3_nt: TGTGCCAGCAGCGTATTAGGCGGCTCTGGGGCCAACGTCCTGACTTTC
cdr3_aa: CASSVLGGSGANVLTF

v_call: TRBV19
clone_size: -
d_call: TRBD1
cdr3_length: 15
j_call: TRBJ2-5
cdr3_nt: TGTGCCAGTAGATCAGGACAGGCTGAACGGGAGACCCAGTACTTC
cdr3_aa: CASRSGQAERETQYF

v_call: TRBV27
clone_size: -
d_call: -
cdr3_length: 15
j_call: TRBJ1-1
cdr3_nt: TGTGCCAGCAGTCAACCCGCTACAGGGAGGGCTGAAGCTTTCTTT
cdr3_aa: CASSQPATGRAEAFF

v_call: TRBV4-1
clone_size: -
d_call: -
cdr3_length: 14
j_call: TRBJ2-3
cdr3_nt: TGCGCCAGCAGCCCGCAACCGGTGGTAGATACGCAGTATTTT
cdr3_aa: CASSPQPVVDTQYF

v_call: TRBV6-5
clone_size: -
d_call: -
cdr3_length: 14
j_call: TRBJ2-2
cdr3_nt: TGTGCCAGCAGTTTGGGACTGATTAGGGGGGAGCTGTTTTTT
cdr3_aa: CASSLGLIRGELFF

v_call: TRBV2
clone_size: few
d_call: -
cdr3_length: 12
j_call: TRBJ2-7
cdr3_nt: TGTGCCAGCAGTGGGGCGGGGTACGAGCAGTACTTC
cdr3_aa: CASSGAGYEQYF

v_call: TRBV7-6
clone_size: -
d_call: -
cdr3_length: 15
j_call: TRBJ2-7
cdr3_nt: TGTGCCAGCAGCTCGCCTTGGGGAGGGGGTAGCGAGCAGTACTTC
cdr3_aa: CASSSPWGGGSEQYF

v_call: TRBV9
clone_size: -
d_call: -
cdr3_length: 15
j_call: TRBJ1-2
cdr3_nt: TGTGCCAGCAGCGTAGTCGGGGAGGCCCTTTATGGCTACACCTTC
cdr3_aa: CASSVVGEALYGYTF

v_call: TRBV7-9
clone_size: -
d_call: TRBD2
cdr3_length: 15
j_call: TRBJ2-7
cdr3_nt: TGTGCCAGCAGCCCCTATAGCGGGACTTTCTACGAGCAGTACTTC
cdr3_aa: CASSPYSGTFYEQYF

v_call: TRBV6-6
clone_size: -
d_call: -
cdr3_length: 14
j_call: TRBJ2-5
cdr3_nt: TGTGCCAGCACCCCCCTCCAGGGGTTAGGGACCCAGTACTTC
cdr3_aa: CASTPLQGLGTQYF

v_call: TRBV6-1
clone_size: -
d_call: TRBD1
cdr3_length: 18
j_call: TRBJ1-1
cdr3_nt: TGTGCCAGCAGTGGAGGCGGGAAAGGGGGCGCGAAGGGAACTGAAGCTTTCTTT
cdr3_aa: CASSGGGKGGAKGTEAFF

v_call: TRBV27
clone_size: few
d_call: TRBD2
cdr3_length: 14
j_call: TRBJ2-5
cdr3_nt: TGTGCCAGCAGTTCCCTAGCGGGGCAAGAGACCCAGTACTTC
cdr3_aa: CASSSLAGQETQYF

v_call: TRBV12-5
clone_size: -
d_call: TRBD1
cdr3_length: 15
j_call: TRBJ2-7
cdr3_nt: TGTGCTAGTGGTTTGCAGGGGGACAGCTCCTACGAGCAGTACTTC
cdr3_aa: CASGLQGDSSYEQYF

v_call: TRBV4-3
clone_size: once
d_call: TRBD2
cdr3_length: 15
j_call: TRBJ2-1
cdr3_nt: TGCGCCAGCAGCCTCGGTCGCGGGGGAGGTAATGAGCAGTTCTTC
cdr3_aa: CASSLGRGGGNEQFF

v_call: TRBV19
clone_size: -
d_call: TRBD1
cdr3_length: 13
j_call: TRBJ1-1
cdr3_nt: TGTGCCAGTCGGGGACAGGGACTCACTGAAGCTTTCTTT
cdr3_aa: CASRGQGLTEAFF

v_call: TRBV7-9
clone_size: -
d_call: TRBD1
cdr3_length: 14
j_call: TRBJ2-7
cdr3_nt: TGTGCCAGCACCGCGGACAGGGGAGAGTACGAGCAGTACTTC
cdr3_aa: CASTADRGEYEQYF

v_call: TRBV4-3
clone_size: few
d_call: TRBD2
cdr3_length: 15
j_call: TRBJ2-3
cdr3_nt: TGCGCCAGCAGCCAACGGGGGGAGGGCACAGATACGCAGTATTTT
cdr3_aa: CASSQRGEGTDTQYF

v_call: TRBV5-1
clone_size: -
d_call: -
cdr3_length: 11
j_call: TRBJ2-1
cdr3_nt: TGCGCCAGCAGCTTGACAGGGGAGCAGTTCTTC
cdr3_aa: CASSLTGEQFF

v_call: TRBV4-3
clone_size: -
d_call: TRBD2
cdr3_length: 18
j_call: TRBJ2-3
cdr3_nt: TGCGCCAGCAGCCACGGGGTAGGGGGACTAGCGGGATCAGATACGCAGTATTTT
cdr3_aa: CASSHGVGGLAGSDTQYF

v_call: TRBV9
clone_size: -
d_call: TRBD2
cdr3_length: 16
j_call: TRBJ2-1
cdr3_nt: TGTGCCAGCAGCGTCCCATCCGGGACTAGCTTTGATGAGCAGTTCTTC
cdr3_aa: CASSVPSGTSFDEQFF

v_call: TRBV29-1
clone_size: -
d_call: TRBD2
cdr3_length: 14
j_call: TRBJ2-1
cdr3_nt: TGCAGCGTTGGGCGAGAGGGAGGGTACAATGAGCAGTTCTTC
cdr3_aa: CSVGREGGYNEQFF

v_call: TRBV9
clone_size: -
d_call: TRBD2
cdr3_length: 16
j_call: TRBJ2-1
cdr3_nt: TGTGCCAGCAGCGTAGTAGCGGGGTCCACCGGGGGTGAGCAGTTCTTC
cdr3_aa: CASSVVAGSTGGEQFF

v_call: TRBV28
clone_size: -
d_call: TRBD1
cdr3_length: 14
j_call: TRBJ1-2
cdr3_nt: TGTGCCAGCAGCCCTGGACAGGCGCGGTATGGCTACACCTTC
cdr3_aa: CASSPGQARYGYTF

v_call: TRBV5-8
clone_size: few
d_call: TRBD2
cdr3_length: 13
j_call: TRBJ2-3
cdr3_nt: TGTGCCAGCGCGAGCGGGGAGGCAGATACGCAGTATTTT
cdr3_aa: CASASGEADTQYF

v_call: TRBV12-2
clone_size: -
d_call: -
cdr3_length: 17
j_call: TRBJ2-1
cdr3_nt: TGTGCAAGTCGCTTAGAGGGGGGGCATCTCGGGGAAAATGAGCAGTTCTTC
cdr3_aa: CASRLEGGHLGENEQFF